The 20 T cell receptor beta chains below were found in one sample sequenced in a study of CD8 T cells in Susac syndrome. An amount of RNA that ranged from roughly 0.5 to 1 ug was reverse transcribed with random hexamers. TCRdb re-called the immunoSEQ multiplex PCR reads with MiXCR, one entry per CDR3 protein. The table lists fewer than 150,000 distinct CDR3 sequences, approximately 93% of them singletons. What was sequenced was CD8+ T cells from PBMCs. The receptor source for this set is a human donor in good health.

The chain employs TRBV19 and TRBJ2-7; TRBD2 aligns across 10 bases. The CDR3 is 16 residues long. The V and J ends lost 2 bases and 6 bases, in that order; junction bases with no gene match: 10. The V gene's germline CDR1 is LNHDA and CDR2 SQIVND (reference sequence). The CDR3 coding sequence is TGTGCCAGTAGTATAATAGGACTAGCGGATCGTGGCGAGCAGTACTTC. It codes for CASSIIGLADRGEQYF. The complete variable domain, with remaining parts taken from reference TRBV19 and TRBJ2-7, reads DGGITQSPKYLFRKEGQNVTLSCEQNLNHDAMYWYRQDPGQGLRLIYYSQIVNDFQKGDIAEGYSVSREKKESFPLTVTSAQKNPTAFYLCASSIIGLADRGEQYFGPGTRLTVT.

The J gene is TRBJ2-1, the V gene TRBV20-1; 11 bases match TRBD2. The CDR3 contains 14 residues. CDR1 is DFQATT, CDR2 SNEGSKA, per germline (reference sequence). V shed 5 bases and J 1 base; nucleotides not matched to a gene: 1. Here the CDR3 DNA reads TGCAGTGCTGTAGCGGGAGGGTCCTACAATGAGCAGTTCTTC. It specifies CSAVAGGSYNEQFF.

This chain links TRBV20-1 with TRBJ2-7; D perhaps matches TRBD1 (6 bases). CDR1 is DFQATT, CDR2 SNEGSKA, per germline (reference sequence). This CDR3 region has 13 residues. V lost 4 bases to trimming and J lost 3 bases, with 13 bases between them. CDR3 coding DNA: TGCAGTGCTACCACAGCGGACAGCTACGAGCAGTACTTC. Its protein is CSATTADSYEQYF.

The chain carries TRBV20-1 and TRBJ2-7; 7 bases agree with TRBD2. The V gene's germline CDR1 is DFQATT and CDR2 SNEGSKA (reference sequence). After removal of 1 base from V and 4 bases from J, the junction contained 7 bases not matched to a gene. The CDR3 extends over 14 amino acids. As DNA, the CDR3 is TGCAGTGCTAGAGGGACGGGAGGAGGGTACGAGCAGTACTTC. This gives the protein CSARGTGGGYEQYF.

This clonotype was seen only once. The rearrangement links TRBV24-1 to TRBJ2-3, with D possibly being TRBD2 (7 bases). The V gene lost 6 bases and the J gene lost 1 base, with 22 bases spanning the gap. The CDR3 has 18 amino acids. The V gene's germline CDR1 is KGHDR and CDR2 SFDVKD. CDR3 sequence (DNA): TGTGCCACCAGTAAGCCCAGGGGTATAGCGGGCCGCACAGATACGCAGTATTTT. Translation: CATSKPRGIAGRTDTQYF.

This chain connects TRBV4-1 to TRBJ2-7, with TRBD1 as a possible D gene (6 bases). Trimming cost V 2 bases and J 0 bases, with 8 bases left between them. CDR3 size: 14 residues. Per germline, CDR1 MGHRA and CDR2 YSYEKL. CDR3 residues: CASSQRTASYEQYF. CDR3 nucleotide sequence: TGCGCCAGCAGCCAACGGACAGCCTCCTACGAGCAGTACTTC.

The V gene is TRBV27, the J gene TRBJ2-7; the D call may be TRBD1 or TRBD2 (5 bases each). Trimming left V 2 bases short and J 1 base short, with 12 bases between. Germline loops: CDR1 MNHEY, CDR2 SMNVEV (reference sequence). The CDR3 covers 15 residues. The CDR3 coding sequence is TGTGCCAGCAGTTTAATCGGGGCTTCTTCCTACGAGCAGTACTTC. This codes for CASSLIGASSYEQYF.

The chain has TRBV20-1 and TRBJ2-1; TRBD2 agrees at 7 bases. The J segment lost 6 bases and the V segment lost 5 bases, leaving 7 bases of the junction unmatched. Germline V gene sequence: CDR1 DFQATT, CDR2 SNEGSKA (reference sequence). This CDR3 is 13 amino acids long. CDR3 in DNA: TGCAGTGCTGGAGCGGGACTACTCAATGAGCAGTTCTTC. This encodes CSAGAGLLNEQFF.

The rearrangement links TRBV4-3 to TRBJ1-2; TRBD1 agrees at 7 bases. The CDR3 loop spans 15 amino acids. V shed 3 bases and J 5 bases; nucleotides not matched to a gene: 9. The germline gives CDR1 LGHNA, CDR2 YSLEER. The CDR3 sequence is CASSQGTGDPYGYTF. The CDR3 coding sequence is TGCGCCAGCAGCCAGGGTACAGGGGATCCTTATGGCTACACCTTC.

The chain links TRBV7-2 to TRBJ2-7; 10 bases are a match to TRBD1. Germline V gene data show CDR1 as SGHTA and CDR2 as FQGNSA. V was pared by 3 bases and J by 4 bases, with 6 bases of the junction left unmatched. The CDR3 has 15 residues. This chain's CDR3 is CASSFGTGEPYEQYF. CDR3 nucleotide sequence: TGTGCCAGCAGCTTCGGGACAGGGGAGCCGTACGAGCAGTACTTC.

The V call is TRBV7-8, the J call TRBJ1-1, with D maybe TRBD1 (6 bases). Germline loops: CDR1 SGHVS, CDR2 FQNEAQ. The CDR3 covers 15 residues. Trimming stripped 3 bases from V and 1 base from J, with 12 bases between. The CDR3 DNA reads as TGTGCCAGCAGCTTCCGGGACACCCCGAACACTGAAGCTTTCTTT. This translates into CASSFRDTPNTEAFF.

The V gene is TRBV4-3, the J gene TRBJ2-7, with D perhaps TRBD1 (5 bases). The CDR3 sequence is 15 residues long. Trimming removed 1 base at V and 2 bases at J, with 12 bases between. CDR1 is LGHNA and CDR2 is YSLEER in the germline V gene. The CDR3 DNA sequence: TGCGCCAGCAGCCAAGGTATAGGGGCTCCCTACGAGCAGTACTTC. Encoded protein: CASSQGIGAPYEQYF.

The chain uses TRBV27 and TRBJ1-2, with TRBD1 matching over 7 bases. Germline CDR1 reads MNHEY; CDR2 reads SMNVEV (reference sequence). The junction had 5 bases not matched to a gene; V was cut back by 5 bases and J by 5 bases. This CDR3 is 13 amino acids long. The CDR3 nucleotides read TGTGCCAGCAGTATGGGACAGAATTATGGCTACACCTTC. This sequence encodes CASSMGQNYGYTF.

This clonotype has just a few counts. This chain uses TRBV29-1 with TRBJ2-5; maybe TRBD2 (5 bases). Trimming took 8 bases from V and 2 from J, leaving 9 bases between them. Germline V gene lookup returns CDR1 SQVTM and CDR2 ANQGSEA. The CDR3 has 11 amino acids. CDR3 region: CSTRTQETQYF. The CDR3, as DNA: TGCAGCACCCGGACTCAAGAGACCCAGTACTTC. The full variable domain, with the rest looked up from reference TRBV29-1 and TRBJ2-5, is SAVISQKPSRDICQRGTSLTIQCQVDSQVTMMFWYRQQPGQSLTLIATANQGSEATYESGFVIDKFPISRPNLTFSTLTVSNMSPEDSSIYLCSTRTQETQYFGPGTRLLVL.

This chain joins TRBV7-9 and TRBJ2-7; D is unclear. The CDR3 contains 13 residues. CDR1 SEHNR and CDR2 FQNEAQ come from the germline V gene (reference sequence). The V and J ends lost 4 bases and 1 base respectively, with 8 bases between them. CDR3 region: CASSSTASYEQYF. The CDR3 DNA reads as TGTGCCAGCAGCTCGACGGCTTCCTACGAGCAGTACTTC.

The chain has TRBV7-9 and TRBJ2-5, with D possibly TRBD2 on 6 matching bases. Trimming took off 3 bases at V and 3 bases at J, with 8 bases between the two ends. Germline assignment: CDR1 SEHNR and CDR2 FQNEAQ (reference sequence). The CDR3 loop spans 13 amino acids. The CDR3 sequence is CASSFAGKETQYF. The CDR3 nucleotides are TGTGCCAGCAGCTTCGCGGGAAAAGAGACCCAGTACTTC. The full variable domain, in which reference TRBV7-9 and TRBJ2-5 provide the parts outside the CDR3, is DTGVSQNPRHKITKRGQNVTFRCDPISEHNRLYWYRQTLGQGPEFLTYFQNEAQLEKSRLLSDRFSAERPKGSFSTLEIQRTEQGDSAMYLCASSFAGKETQYFGPGTRLLVL.

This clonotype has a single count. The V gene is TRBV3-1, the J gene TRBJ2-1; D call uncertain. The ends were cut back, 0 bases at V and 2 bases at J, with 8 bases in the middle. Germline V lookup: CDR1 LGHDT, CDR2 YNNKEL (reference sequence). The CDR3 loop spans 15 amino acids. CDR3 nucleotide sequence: TGTGCCAGCAGCCAAGAGGCTAGAGCCTACAATGAGCAGTTCTTC. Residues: CASSQEARAYNEQFF.

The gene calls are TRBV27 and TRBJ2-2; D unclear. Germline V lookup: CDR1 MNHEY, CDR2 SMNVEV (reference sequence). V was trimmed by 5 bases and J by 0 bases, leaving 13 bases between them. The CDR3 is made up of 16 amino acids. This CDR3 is CASSPIGLTNTGELFF. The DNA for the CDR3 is TGTGCCAGCAGTCCAATCGGTCTAACGAACACCGGGGAGCTGTTTTTT.

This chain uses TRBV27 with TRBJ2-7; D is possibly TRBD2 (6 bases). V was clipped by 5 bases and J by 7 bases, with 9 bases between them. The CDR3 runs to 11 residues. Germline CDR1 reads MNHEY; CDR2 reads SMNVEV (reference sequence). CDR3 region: CASSGGREQYF. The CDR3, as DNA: TGTGCCAGCAGTGGAGGGCGAGAGCAGTACTTC.

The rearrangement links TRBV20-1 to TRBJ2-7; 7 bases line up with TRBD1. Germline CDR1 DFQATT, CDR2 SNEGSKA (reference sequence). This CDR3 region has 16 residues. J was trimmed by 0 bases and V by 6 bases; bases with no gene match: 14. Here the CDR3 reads CSAGQEKAKLSYEQYF. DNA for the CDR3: TGCAGTGCCGGACAGGAGAAAGCCAAACTCTCCTACGAGCAGTACTTC.